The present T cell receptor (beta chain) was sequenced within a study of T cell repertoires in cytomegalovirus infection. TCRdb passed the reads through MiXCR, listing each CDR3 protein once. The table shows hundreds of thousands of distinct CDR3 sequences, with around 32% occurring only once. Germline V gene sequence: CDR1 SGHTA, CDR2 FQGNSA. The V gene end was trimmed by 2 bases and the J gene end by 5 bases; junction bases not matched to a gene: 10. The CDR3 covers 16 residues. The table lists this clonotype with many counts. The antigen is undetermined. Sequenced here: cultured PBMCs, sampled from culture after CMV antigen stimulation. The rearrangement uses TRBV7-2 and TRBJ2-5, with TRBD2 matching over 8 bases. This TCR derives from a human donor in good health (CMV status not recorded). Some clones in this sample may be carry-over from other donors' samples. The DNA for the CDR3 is TGTGCCAGCAGCTTAATCCCCCGGGGGGGAAGGGAGACCCAGTACTTC. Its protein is CASSLIPRGGRETQYF.